This T cell receptor beta chain was documented in a study of cytomegalovirus exposure and HLA in healthy donors. Concerning this clone itself: Its antigen is still unknown.

Study findings and constraints: TCR beta chains associated with HLA were, in a later analysis, more clonally expanded than equally common others.

The V gene's germline CDR1 is SGHTS and CDR2 YDEGEE. Trimming shortened V by 4 bases and J by 4 bases, and 18 bases separated the two germline ends. The CDR3 is 15 residues long. 13 Jbeta primers and 60 Vbeta primers were used for the PCR. Produced via immunoSEQ multiplex PCR; TCRdb's table is partial and in-frame only. The profile shows some 180,000 clones, just over 75% of them singletons. Source material: PBMCs. The receptor's source is a woman aged 60 to 75 in good health and CMV-seropositive. This chain uses TRBV5-8 with TRBJ2-7; D perhaps matches TRBD2 (5 bases). In DNA, the CDR3 is TGTGCCAGCAGCCGAGGCGGCCTCCTAGCTTACGAGCAGTACTTC. Its translation is CASSRGGLLAYEQYF.